The rows below give T cell receptor beta chains drawn from one sample of a study of CD8 T cells in Susac syndrome. In TCRdb, the immunoSEQ multiplex PCR reads were re-called with MiXCR into one record per CDR3 protein. This sample yields 120,000 or so distinct CDR3 sequences, of which approximately 96% are seen a single time; roughly 0.13% belongs to the top ten. Sequenced sample: CD4+ T cells from PBMCs. Receptors were obtained from a human donor with Susac syndrome. CDR3s include the opening cysteine and the closing phenylalanine or tryptophan. D genes are given only for firm matches. Clone size, where shown, is once, few, many, or a class for clones that have expanded.

J | V | size | D | DNA | CDR3
TRBJ1-2 | TRBV20-1 | NA | NA | TGCAGTGCTAGTGAAGGGGTTGGCTATGGCTACACCTTC | CSASEGVGYGYTF
TRBJ1-1 | TRBV13 | once | NA | TGTGCCAGCAAAACTGAGAAGAACACTGAAGCTTTCTTT | CASKTEKNTEAFF
TRBJ2-7 | TRBV5-4 | once | NA | TGTGCCAGCAGCTACCCGTCTAGCGACGAGCAGTACTTC | CASSYPSSDEQYF
TRBJ2-3 | TRBV5-1 | NA | TRBD2 | TGCGCCAGCAGCCCCACCCCCGGGACTAGCGGGAAGACGCAGTATTTT | CASSPTPGTSGKTQYF
TRBJ2-1 | TRBV7-2 | NA | NA | TGTGCCAGCAGCTTAGCGATGAGCCTGGGGGGCAATGAGCAGTTCTTC | CASSLAMSLGGNEQFF
TRBJ2-1 | TRBV15 | NA | TRBD2 | TGTGCCACCAGCATAGCGGGAGGGCCTATTGAGCAGTTCTTC | CATSIAGGPIEQFF
TRBJ1-3 | TRBV21-1 | NA | NA | TGTGCCAGCAGCAAAATGATCGGTAAAGAGGGATCCCCTGGAAACACCATATATTTT | CASSKMIGKEGSPGNTIYF
TRBJ1-5 | TRBV4-1 | NA | TRBD1 | TGCGCCAGCAGCCGCAAGGGACAGCTAAATCAGCCCCAGCATTTT | CASSRKGQLNQPQHF
TRBJ2-5 | TRBV18 | NA | NA | TGTGCCAGCTCACCACCGGGCCACCCGGCGACCCAGTACTTC | CASSPPGHPATQYF
TRBJ2-7 | TRBV4-2 | NA | NA | TGTGCCAGCAGCCAAGAGGGGAAGCAGGCCGAGCAGTACTTC | CASSQEGKQAEQYF
TRBJ1-5 | TRBV12-3/TRBV12-4 | NA | NA | TGTGCCAGCAGTTTGGCTGGTAATCAGCCCCAGCATTTT | CASSLAGNQPQHF
TRBJ2-1 | TRBV4-2 | NA | NA | TGTGCCAGCAGCCAAGGGGGGAAGCTTAGTAGCTACAATGAGCAGTTCTTC | CASSQGGKLSSYNEQFF
TRBJ2-3 | TRBV15 | NA | TRBD2 | TGTGCCACCAGCAGAGAACTAGCGGGCCCCACAGATACGCAGTATTTT | CATSRELAGPTDTQYF
TRBJ1-1 | TRBV20-1 | NA | NA | TGCAGTGCCCCCGCCCAGGGAAGCACTGAAGCTTTCTTT | CSAPAQGSTEAFF
TRBJ2-7 | TRBV30 | NA | TRBD1 | TGTGCCTGGAGTATCACAACAGGGGTGGCCTACGAGCAGTACTTC | CAWSITTGVAYEQYF
TRBJ1-2 | TRBV20-1 | NA | NA | TGCAGTGCTATAAGTCACTATGGCTACACCTTC | CSAISHYGYTF
TRBJ2-4 | TRBV12-3/TRBV12-4 | NA | NA | TGTGCCAGCAGTTCGGGGGTAATGTTCGGGGTTCAGTACTTC | CASSSGVMFGVQYF
TRBJ1-1 | TRBV6-2/TRBV6-3 | NA | TRBD1 | TGTGCCAGCAGGAGGACAGGGGGCGGCCCTGAAGCTTTCTTT | CASRRTGGGPEAFF
TRBJ2-1 | TRBV2 | NA | TRBD2 | TGTGCCAGCACCGCTAGCGGGATTTACAATGAGCAGTTCTTC | CASTASGIYNEQFF
TRBJ2-7 | TRBV9 | NA | TRBD2 | TGTGCCAGCAGCGTAGGACTAGCGGGAAGCTCCTACGAGCAGTACTTC | CASSVGLAGSSYEQYF
TRBJ1-1 | TRBV2 | NA | NA | TGTGCCAGCAGGGGGGACTATACCGCAGCTTTCTTT | CASRGDYTAAFF
TRBJ2-7 | TRBV6-1 | NA | NA | TGTGCCAGCAGTGACAGGGCAATCTACGAGCAGTACTTC | CASSDRAIYEQYF
TRBJ2-7 | TRBV6-5 | once | NA | TGTGCCAGCAGTTACGGGACACCGTACGAGCAGTACTTC | CASSYGTPYEQYF
TRBJ2-7 | TRBV4-2 | NA | NA | TGTGCCAGCAGCCAAGAATTGGCAGCAAGCCACGAGCAGTACTTC | CASSQELAASHEQYF
TRBJ1-1 | TRBV20-1 | NA | NA | TGCAGTGCTAGAGATACAGAGAACACTGAAGCTTTCTTT | CSARDTENTEAFF
TRBJ2-5 | TRBV5-1 | NA | TRBD1 | TGCGCCAGCAGCTCCGGGACAGGGTTTCAAGAGACCCAGTACTTC | CASSSGTGFQETQYF
TRBJ2-7 | TRBV20-1 | NA | NA | TGCAGTGCTAGCGGGGCCAGGGACTACGAGCAGTACTTC | CSASGARDYEQYF
TRBJ1-1 | TRBV5-6 | NA | NA | TGTGCCAGCAGCTTGGAGCTAGTGAACACTGAAGCTTTCTTT | CASSLELVNTEAFF
TRBJ1-1 | TRBV20-1 | NA | NA | TGCAGTGCTAGAACCCTGGGCGCGGGGAACACTGAAGCTTTCTTT | CSARTLGAGNTEAFF
TRBJ1-2 | TRBV10-3 | NA | TRBD1 | TGTGCCATCAGTCCAGGACAGGGCCAAAACTATGGCTACACCTTC | CAISPGQGQNYGYTF
TRBJ2-5 | TRBV9 | NA | TRBD2 | TGTGCCAGCAGCGTCTCTAGCGGCGAAGAGACCCAGTACTTC | CASSVSSGEETQYF
TRBJ2-1 | TRBV4-3 | NA | NA | TGCGCCAGCAGCCAAGAAGTCCTCTGGAATGAGCAGTTCTTC | CASSQEVLWNEQFF
TRBJ2-1 | TRBV4-1 | NA | TRBD2 | TGCGCCAGCAGCCAAGACGAACTAGCGGGAGTGATTGAGCAGTTCTTC | CASSQDELAGVIEQFF
TRBJ2-5 | TRBV5-6 | NA | NA | TGTGCCAGCAGCTTGGCCACAGGGCGGGAGACCCAGTACTTC | CASSLATGRETQYF
TRBJ1-3 | TRBV9 | NA | NA | TGTGCCAGCAGCGCCCTCGGGTTTGGATCTGGAAACACCATATATTTT | CASSALGFGSGNTIYF
TRBJ1-5 | TRBV20-1 | NA | NA | TGCAGTGCGGGGGAGGTGGTGAATCAGCCCCAGCATTTT | CSAGEVVNQPQHF
TRBJ2-2 | TRBV9 | NA | NA | TGTGCCAGCAGGAGGGGTGGGAGTGACACCGGGGAGCTGTTTTTT | CASRRGGSDTGELFF
TRBJ2-5 | TRBV5-6 | NA | NA | TGTGCCAGCAGCTTGGTTAGCGGTAAAGAGACCCAGTACTTC | CASSLVSGKETQYF
TRBJ2-1 | TRBV24-1 | NA | TRBD1 | TGTGCCACCAGTGATTTCTTGGGTGACAGGGGCGATGAGCAGTTCTTC | CATSDFLGDRGDEQFF
TRBJ2-3 | TRBV7-9 | NA | NA | TGTGCCAGCAGCTCGATAGGAGCAGATACGCAGTATTTT | CASSSIGADTQYF
TRBJ1-2 | TRBV20-1 | NA | NA | TGCAGTGCTAGGGGGTATGCTAACTATGGCTACACCTTC | CSARGYANYGYTF
TRBJ2-3 | TRBV20-1 | once | NA | TGCAGTGCTAGAGATCCTCAGCGGAGCACAGATACGCAGTATTTT | CSARDPQRSTDTQYF
TRBJ1-1 | TRBV25-1 | NA | TRBD1 | TGTGCCAGCAGCCTAGGCGGGACAGGGGGATCTGAAGCTTTCTTT | CASSLGGTGGSEAFF
TRBJ1-4 | TRBV19 | NA | NA | TGTGCCAGTAGAGGTACGGGCGAAAAACTGTTTTTT | CASRGTGEKLFF
TRBJ2-7 | TRBV18 | NA | NA | TGTGCCAGCTCACCACAGGGACTCCCCGAGCAGTACTTC | CASSPQGLPEQYF
TRBJ2-1 | TRBV28 | NA | NA | TGTGTCGGGCGGGCAGGTTACAATGAGCAGTTCTTC | CVGRAGYNEQFF
TRBJ2-7 | TRBV7-2 | NA | NA | TGTGCCAGCAGTTTAAAAAGGGGCGCCTCTTCCTACGAGCAGTACTTC | CASSLKRGASSYEQYF
TRBJ1-5 | TRBV12-3/TRBV12-4 | NA | NA | TGTGCCAGCAGTTTAAGGGGCAGGCGGGAGGAGCCCCAGCATTTT | CASSLRGRREEPQHF
TRBJ2-1 | TRBV14 | NA | NA | TGTGCCAGCAGCCAAGTTTACGGGATAGAGCAGTTCTTC | CASSQVYGIEQFF
TRBJ2-1 | TRBV20-1 | once | NA | TGCAGTGTCCTACAGGAGAACAATGAGCAGTTCTTC | CSVLQENNEQFF
TRBJ2-7 | TRBV4-1 | NA | NA | TGCGCCAGCAGCCAAGATCGGGGAAGTTCGCAGTACTTC | CASSQDRGSSQYF
TRBJ2-1 | TRBV30 | NA | NA | TGTGCCTGGAGTGGGCTAGCCCGTTCGAGCTCCTACAATGAGCAGTTCTTC | CAWSGLARSSSYNEQFF
TRBJ2-5 | TRBV4-2 | NA | NA | TGTGCCAGCAGCCCCCGCCAGGGTGAGGGGGAGACCCAGTACTTC | CASSPRQGEGETQYF
TRBJ1-5 | TRBV29-1 | NA | NA | TGCAGCGTGATGGAAGCAAAGGGCAATCAGCCCCAGCATTTT | CSVMEAKGNQPQHF